Following are 14 T cell receptor beta chains from one sample sequenced in a study of vaccination effects on CD4 cells after COVID-19. Using viral peptide pools, the ViraFEST assay grew out antigen-specific CD4+ T cells prior to sequencing. A 10-day culture period preceded the isolation of CD4+ T cells. Sometime from March through December 2020, the person acquired a SARS-CoV-2 infection that PCR confirmed. TCRdb's copy holds only in-frame clones and misses some; the assay was immunoSEQ multiplex PCR. The profile shows fewer than 90,000 clones, around 70% of them singletons. No antigen has been assigned to these receptors. Sequencing used CD4+ T cells from PBMCs cultured with HIV peptides, obtained before COVID-19 vaccination. This sample's subset: HIV-1 Nef peptide pool negative control/reference culture. The source is a human donor who had a prior SARS-CoV-2 infection.

The chain links TRBV7-8 to TRBJ2-7, with D perhaps TRBD1 (6 bases). CDR1 and CDR2 from the germline V gene are SGHVS and FQNEAQ. The CDR3 totals 14 residues. V lost 5 bases, J lost 2 bases, and 13 bases lay in between. The CDR3 spells CASSPRQDTYEQYF. CDR3 sequence (DNA): TGTGCCAGCAGCCCCCGACAGGACACCTACGAGCAGTACTTC.

The CDR3 DNA is TGTGCCAGCAGCCAAGTGGGCGGGGGGCCGACGAATACGCAGTATTTT. Residues: CASSQVGGGPTNTQYF. This chain joins TRBV3-1 (or the pseudogene TRBV3-2) and TRBJ2-3, with TRBD2 identical over 8 bases. Trimming at V came to 1 base and at J to 7 bases, leaving 10 bases not matched to a gene. Germline CDR1 is LGHDT and CDR2 is YNNKEL (reference sequence). This CDR3 comprises 16 residues.

The CDR3 DNA sequence: TGTGCCAGTAGTATTTTCCTCGGACAGGGGGCTTACGAGCAGTACTTC. It specifies CASSIFLGQGAYEQYF. The chain employs TRBV19 and TRBJ2-7, with 11 positions matching TRBD1. The germline V gene encodes CDR1 LNHDA and CDR2 SQIVND (reference sequence). The V and J ends lost 3 bases and 4 bases, in that order; junction bases with no gene match: 8. The CDR3 consists of 16 residues.

This clone was seen a handful of times. In DNA form, the CDR3 reads TGTGCCAGCAGTAACGCAGGGACTAGCGGACTAGACTCCTACGAGCAGTACTTC. This encodes CASSNAGTSGLDSYEQYF. The gene calls are TRBV6-7 and TRBJ2-7; 11 bases match TRBD2. TRBV6-7 is noted as an ORF with a role that remains uncertain. J gave up 0 bases and V 5 bases, and 12 bases lay outside the gene matches. This CDR3 comprises 18 residues.

The V gene is TRBV7-8, the J gene TRBJ2-1, with 8 bases identical to TRBD2. The germline V gene encodes CDR1 SGHVS and CDR2 FQNEAQ. V lost 7 bases and J lost 9; bases outside the gene matches: 8. This CDR3 has 13 amino acids. The chain's CDR3 is CASMGREVGEQFF. The CDR3, as DNA: TGTGCCAGCATGGGGCGGGAGGTAGGTGAGCAGTTCTTC.

The rearrangement links TRBV14 to TRBJ1-6; D gene ambiguous. CDR1 and CDR2 (germline): SGHDN, FVKESK. V shed 1 base and J shed 4 bases, with 5 bases lying between them. This CDR3 contains 14 residues. This chain's CDR3 is CASSQGRYNSPLHF. CDR3 sequence (DNA): TGTGCCAGCAGCCAAGGGCGGTATAATTCACCCCTCCACTTT.

The chain employs TRBV7-2 and TRBJ2-3; D ambiguous. CDR1 is SGHTA, CDR2 FQGNSA, per germline. The CDR3 is 12 amino acids. V gave up 1 base and J gave up 4 bases, with 3 bases separating them. The CDR3, as DNA: TGTGCCAGCAGCTTAGATTCAGATACGCAGTATTTT. Translating it yields CASSLDSDTQYF.

This chain joins TRBV5-4 and TRBJ1-6; D call uncertain. Germline CDR1 and CDR2: SGHNT and YYREEE (reference sequence). The V end lost 2 bases, the J end lost 7 bases, and 13 bases lay between the germline ends. The CDR3 has 15 residues. CDR3 bases: TGTGCCAGCAGCTTTGTCGATACGAACAATTCACCCCTCCACTTT. It encodes CASSFVDTNNSPLHF.

This chain connects TRBV18 to TRBJ2-1, with 9 positions matching TRBD1. Trimming cost V 3 bases and J 6 bases; bases outside gene matches: 6. The CDR3 sequence is 15 residues long. CDR1 KGHSH and CDR2 LQKENI come from the germline V gene. The CDR3 DNA reads TGTGCCAGCTCACCCGGGACAGGGACCCTCAATGAGCAGTTCTTC. It specifies CASSPGTGTLNEQFF.

V is TRBV7-9 and J is TRBJ1-2; TRBD1 matches 7 bases. This CDR3 comprises 12 residues. The V gene end was trimmed by 5 bases and the J gene end by 6 bases; junction bases not matched to a gene: 3. The germline V gene has CDR1 SEHNR and CDR2 FQNEAQ (reference sequence). For the CDR3, the DNA is TGTGCCAGCAGCACCGGGACAGATGGCTACACCTTC. This codes for CASSTGTDGYTF.

This chain connects TRBV21-1 to TRBJ1-1. TRBV21-1 is marked as a pseudogene. This CDR3 is built from 17 residues. CDR3 residues: CASSRGGKDEMNTEAFF. For the CDR3, the DNA is TGTGCCAGCAGCAGGGGGGGGAAGGATGAGATGAACACTGAAGCTTTCTTT.

Comments on this clone: As the CDR3 is not closed by the conserved phenylalanine or tryptophan, this likely results from a read error. Because the CDR3's place on the DNA is in doubt, the DNA is left out and the CDR3 is given as listed by TCRdb. The rearrangement uses TRBV25-1 and TRBJ1-2. CDR1 and CDR2 from the germline V gene are MGHDK and SYGVNS. The CDR3 adds up to 11 amino acids, both ends counted. CDR3 in amino acids: CASSEGWRTVI.

The chain combines TRBV6-5 with TRBJ1-5; D is unclear. The CDR3 runs 12 residues. Per germline, CDR1 MNHEY and CDR2 SVGAGI. V was trimmed by 6 bases and J by 8 bases, leaving 11 bases between them. CDR3 sequence: CASRGWKEPQHF. The CDR3 nucleotides read TGTGCCAGCAGGGGGTGGAAGGAGCCCCAGCATTTT.

This clone appeared a few times. This rearrangement joins TRBV6-5 to TRBJ2-1; 10 nucleotides align to TRBD2. The germline V gene has CDR1 MNHEY and CDR2 SVGAGI. Trimming removed 11 bases from V and 4 bases from J; junction bases left unmatched: 11. The CDR3 is made up of 15 amino acids. CDR3 nucleotide sequence: TGTGCCGGATCACTAGCGGGGAAAGATTACAATGAGCAGTTCTTC. As protein: CAGSLAGKDYNEQFF.